This entry concerns a single T cell receptor (beta chain). This CDR3 spans 16 amino acids. V lost 3 bases, J lost 2 bases, and 4 bases stayed unmatched. Germline V gene sequence: CDR1 LNHDA, CDR2 SQIVND (reference sequence). The data derive from a study of blood T cell repertoires in COVID-19. In the study overall: Spain, Italy and the United States supplied samples that represented acute and convalescent COVID-19. T cells, B-cell-depleted T cells, or PBMCs provided the cDNA or gDNA that served as material.

TCRdb keeps only in-frame clones here, not all; method: immunoSEQ multiplex PCR. The sample lists fewer than 85,000 clones; 80% to 90% were seen once. The receptor's source is a human donor in a cohort sampled during active COVID-19. The chain combines TRBV19 with TRBJ2-2; 9 nucleotides line up with TRBD2. Specimen: peripheral blood. The CDR3 DNA is TGTGCCAGTAGTATTTTAGCGGGAGCAAACACCGGGGAGCTGTTTTTT. Its protein is CASSILAGANTGELFF.